Below, 20 T cell receptor beta chains from the same sample are listed, as sequenced in a study of blood T cell repertoires in COVID-19. TCRdb's copy holds only in-frame clones and misses some; the assay was immunoSEQ multiplex PCR. This repertoire shows around 220,000 clones, approximately 80% found once; its top ten account for about 20%. Sequencing input: peripheral blood. The source of these receptors is a man in his thirties or forties with active or convalescent COVID-19.

This sequence joins TRBV9 and TRBJ1-6; possible D gene TRBD1, 6 bases. CDR3 length: 14 residues. Germline V gives CDR1 SGDLS, CDR2 YYNGEE. The V end lost 6 bases, the J end lost 5 bases, and 12 bases lay between the germline ends. Here the CDR3 reads CASTRTGNNSPLHF. In DNA, the CDR3 is TGTGCCAGCACCAGAACAGGGAATAATTCACCCCTCCACTTT. Full variable domain (outside the CDR3, taken from reference TRBV9 and TRBJ1-6): DSGVTQTPKHLITATGQRVTLRCSPRSGDLSVYWYQQSLDQGLQFLIQYYNGEERAKGNILERFSAQQFPDLHSELNLSSLELGDSALYFCASTRTGNNSPLHFGNGTRLTVT.

This clone appeared a single time. The V gene is TRBV19, the J gene TRBJ1-5, with 7 bases identical to TRBD1. The CDR3 length is 14 residues. Trimming at V came to 7 bases and at J to 5 bases, leaving 8 bases not matched to a gene. The germline V gene has CDR1 LNHDA and CDR2 SQIVND (reference sequence). The CDR3 nucleotides are TGTGCCAGTATACGGGCCAGGGGGGATCAGCCCCAGCATTTT. Protein product: CASIRARGDQPQHF.

J is TRBJ2-7 and V is TRBV19, with D possibly TRBD1 on 6 matching bases. The CDR3 contains 12 residues. Germline V gives CDR1 LNHDA, CDR2 SQIVND (reference sequence). V shed 3 bases and J shed 6 bases, with 9 bases lying between them. The chain's CDR3 is CASSIIQGEQYF. DNA of the CDR3: TGTGCCAGTAGTATTATACAGGGCGAGCAGTACTTC.

The chain links TRBV6-1 to TRBJ1-5; 7 positions match TRBD1. This CDR3 is 14 amino acids long. V shed 5 bases and J 7 bases; nucleotides not matched to a gene: 8. Germline CDR1 MNHNS, CDR2 SASEGT. The CDR3 loop reads CASSSTGPGQPQHF. In DNA, the CDR3 is TGTGCCAGCAGTTCGACAGGGCCGGGGCAGCCCCAGCATTTT.

The chain uses TRBV6-5 and TRBJ1-1; D is unclear. This CDR3 region has 13 residues. Germline V gene data show CDR1 as MNHEY and CDR2 as SVGAGI. Between the trimmed V and J ends, which lost 2 bases and 2 bases, there was a span of 6 bases. The CDR3 reads CASSYARNTEAFF. The DNA for the CDR3 is TGTGCCAGCAGTTACGCCAGAAACACTGAAGCTTTCTTT.

This chain uses TRBV30 with TRBJ2-5; no firm D call. Germline V lookup: CDR1 GTSNPN, CDR2 SVGIG (reference sequence). The CDR3 has 12 residues. Trimming took 1 base from V and 5 from J, leaving 8 bases between them. The CDR3 loop reads CAWSGKRETQYF. CDR3 DNA sequence: TGTGCCTGGAGTGGGAAGAGGGAGACCCAGTACTTC.

The genes are TRBV7-9 and TRBJ1-4; 8 bases line up with TRBD1. CDR1 is SEHNR, CDR2 FQNEAQ, per germline (reference sequence). Trimming cost V 5 bases and J 6 bases; bases outside gene matches: 8. This CDR3 spans 15 amino acids. Here the CDR3 reads CASSPPGQDYEKLFF. The CDR3 nucleotides read TGTGCCAGCAGCCCCCCGGGACAGGATTATGAAAAACTGTTTTTT.

With regard to this clone: Other DNA sequences from this sample encode an identical CDR3 as well. The J gene is TRBJ1-1, the V gene TRBV10-3; D is possibly TRBD1 (6 bases). Germline-derived CDR1 and CDR2 are ENHRY and SYGVKD. V was shortened by 6 bases and J by 1 base, with 9 bases between the two germline ends. This CDR3 is 13 amino acids long. Here the CDR3 DNA reads TGTGCCATCAGGGACAGACCGAACACTGAAGCTTTCTTT. Translation gives CAIRDRPNTEAFF.

Here the CDR3 DNA reads TGTGCCAGCAGTTTATTGGACAGGGTCTACGAGCAGTACTTC. It codes for CASSLLDRVYEQYF. J is TRBJ2-7 and V is TRBV28; 8 bases fit TRBD1. The CDR3 covers 14 residues. V gave up 1 base and J gave up 3 bases; unmatched junction bases: 2. Looked up from germline, CDR1 is MDHEN and CDR2 is SYDVKM.

The rearrangement joins TRBV5-6 to TRBJ2-4, with 10 bases that match TRBD2. This CDR3 spans 16 amino acids. Germline values: CDR1 SGHDT, CDR2 YYEEEE. V lost 2 bases to trimming and J lost 8 bases; unmatched junction nucleotides: 10. Here the CDR3 reads CASSLEREGRVDIQYF. The CDR3 nucleotides are TGTGCCAGCAGCTTAGAGCGGGAGGGCCGGGTTGACATTCAGTACTTC.

The J gene is TRBJ1-5, the V gene TRBV19; 8 bases map to TRBD1. The CDR3 has 15 amino acids. Trimming at V came to 3 bases and at J to 5 bases, leaving 6 bases not matched to a gene. Germline V CDR1 and CDR2: LNHDA, SQIVND (reference sequence). The CDR3 nucleotides read TGTGCCAGTAGTATTTGGGGCAGGGGGCATCAGCCCCAGCATTTT. Translating gives CASSIWGRGHQPQHF. The full variable domain, rest sourced from reference TRBV19 and TRBJ1-5, is DGGITQSPKYLFRKEGQNVTLSCEQNLNHDAMYWYRQDPGQGLRLIYYSQIVNDFQKGDIAEGYSVSREKKESFPLTVTSAQKNPTAFYLCASSIWGRGHQPQHFGDGTRLSIL.

CDR3 loop: CASSLGSRTVMVTQYF. DNA of the CDR3: TGTGCCAGCAGCTTAGGTTCTAGGACAGTTATGGTGACCCAGTACTTC. The rearrangement joins TRBV7-2 to TRBJ2-5; a possible D gene is TRBD1 (6 bases). The CDR3 consists of 16 residues. Germline loops: CDR1 SGHTA, CDR2 FQGNSA. Trimming removed 1 base at V and 7 bases at J, with 19 bases between.

The V and J genes are TRBV30 and TRBJ2-7; a possible D gene is TRBD1 (6 bases). CDR3 length equals 14 residues. Germline values: CDR1 GTSNPN, CDR2 SVGIG (reference sequence). The V end was cut by 5 bases, the J end by 7 bases, with 21 bases between. The CDR3 nucleotides read TGTGCCTGGCATGACAGGAGAGCATGGAGGGAGCAGTACTTC. Translating it yields CAWHDRRAWREQYF.

CDR3 DNA sequence: TGTGCCAGCAGCGTTCAGGGCGAGAACACTGAAGCTTTCTTT. Translating it yields CASSVQGENTEAFF. V usage is TRBV9 and J usage is TRBJ1-1, with D perhaps matching TRBD1 (5 bases). Germline-derived CDR1 and CDR2 are SGDLS and YYNGEE. The CDR3 is 14 residues long. Trimming left V 2 bases short and J 1 base short, with 9 bases between.

This clone turned up a few times. The CDR3, as DNA: TGTGCCAGCAGCTTGGCCGGCAGGAGGGGAGCTTTCTTT. Protein sequence: CASSLAGRRGAFF. This chain uses TRBV5-6 with TRBJ1-1; possible D gene TRBD1, 5 bases. V was pared by 0 bases and J by 10 bases, with 13 bases between. The germline V gene has CDR1 SGHDT and CDR2 YYEEEE. This CDR3 has 13 amino acids.

The CDR3 spells CAWSYFYEQYF. The CDR3 bases are TGTGCCTGGAGTTATTTCTACGAGCAGTACTTC. J is TRBJ2-7 and V is TRBV30; D ambiguous. Germline CDR1 GTSNPN, CDR2 SVGIG (reference sequence). The length of the CDR3 is 11 residues. V was pared by 2 bases and J by 3 bases, with 5 bases between.

This rearrangement joins TRBV4-3 to TRBJ1-1, with 8 positions matching TRBD1. The CDR3 has 15 residues. Losses at the gene ends were 0 bases for V and 5 bases for J; bases not matched to a gene: 5. CDR1 is LGHNA and CDR2 is YSLEER in the germline V gene. CDR3 sequence: CASSQDGTGGTEAFF. CDR3 coding DNA: TGCGCCAGCAGCCAAGATGGGACAGGCGGAACTGAAGCTTTCTTT.

A few counts support this clone. V and J are TRBV4-1 and TRBJ1-3, with TRBD1 matching over 10 bases. J lost 0 bases, V lost 4 bases, and 3 bases had no gene match. Per germline, CDR1 MGHRA and CDR2 YSYEKL. CDR3 length: 16 residues. The DNA for the CDR3 is TGCGCCAGCAGCCGAGACAGGGGGCTCTCTGGAAACACCATATATTTT. Translation gives CASSRDRGLSGNTIYF.

The V call is TRBV28, the J call TRBJ1-5, with D possibly matching TRBD1 (5 bases). CDR1 and CDR2 from the germline V gene are MDHEN and SYDVKM. V was cut by 3 bases and J by 2 bases, with 11 bases left in between. The CDR3 is 15 residues long. The CDR3 spells CASSFGGGRNQPQHF. The CDR3 DNA follows: TGTGCCAGCAGTTTTGGGGGAGGACGCAATCAGCCCCAGCATTTT.

In regard to this clone: Other DNA sequences within the sample encode an identical CDR3. V and J are TRBV7-9 and TRBJ1-4; D perhaps matches TRBD1 (5 bases). The CDR3 is 14 amino acids. V was cut by 4 bases and J by 4 bases, with 10 bases left in between. Germline V lookup: CDR1 SEHNR, CDR2 FQNEAQ (reference sequence). The CDR3 DNA reads as TGTGCCAGCAGCTACAGGCAGGATAATGAAAAACTGTTTTTT. This translates into CASSYRQDNEKLFF.